The rows below give T cell receptor beta chains drawn from one sample of a study of T cell responses to AZD1222 COVID-19 vaccine. The protocol was immunoSEQ multiplex PCR, while the TCRdb copy is restricted to in-frame clones and leaves out a portion. This sample has 200,000 or so clones; 80% to 90% occur once, and the top ten carry approximately 8%. Sequencing was performed on peripheral blood, taken on day 0 of AZD1222 vaccination. Receptor source: an adult in good health. Each CDR3 is given with its conserved first and last residue. Fields, in order: J gene, D gene, V gene, CDR3 protein. The D gene is left open where the match is weak.

>TRBJ2-3|-|TRBV5-5
CASSRGRTDTQYF
>TRBJ1-2|TRBD1|TRBV11-2
CASSPWDRGLRGTNYGYTF
>TRBJ1-2|-|TRBV7-2
CASSLEGSNYGYTF
>TRBJ1-6|-|TRBV5-8
CASSWTADKRSTPLHF
>TRBJ2-3|TRBD2|TRBV7-2
CASSLVAGAVTDTQYF
>TRBJ2-1|-|TRBV6-9
CASSYPSPQDEQFF
>TRBJ1-1|-|TRBV10-3
CAISEWGKMNTEAFF
>TRBJ2-2|-|TRBV6-5
CASSGTLNTGELFF
>TRBJ1-1|-|TRBV29-1
CSVVSDTGRTEAFF
>TRBJ1-2|-|TRBV5-8
CASSLEWAGDGYTF
>TRBJ1-1|TRBD1|TRBV4-1
CASSQRGQGTEAFF
>TRBJ2-5|TRBD2|TRBV28
CASSFLGLAGWETQYF
>TRBJ2-2|TRBD1|TRBV7-3
CASSLTPPRTGLTNTGELFF
>TRBJ1-1|-|TRBV6-2/TRBV6-3
CASSYARQNTEAFF
>TRBJ1-4|TRBD1|TRBV28
CASSTGDRFFPTNEKLFF
>TRBJ2-5|TRBD2|TRBV3-1/TRBV3-2
CASSQAGITSGGKETQYF
>TRBJ2-7|TRBD2|TRBV7-7
CASSLGRGGSYEQYF
>TRBJ2-3|TRBD2|TRBV2
CASLRGGKTDTQYF
>TRBJ1-2|-|TRBV19
CASSTSGFIPYGYTF
>TRBJ1-1|-|TRBV27
CASSVGHLTEAFF
>TRBJ1-6|-|TRBV15
CATSRTGDNSPLHF
>TRBJ1-6|-|TRBV30
CAWSPPPRSPLHF
>TRBJ1-5|-|TRBV2
CASSELLEDQPQHF
>TRBJ1-3|-|TRBV9
CASSVAPGLLSGNTIYF
>TRBJ2-7|TRBD2|TRBV30
CAWSVLPSISGLRNEQYF
>TRBJ2-1|-|TRBV6-5
CASSYRVSSYNEQFF
>TRBJ1-4|-|TRBV5-1
CASSLPGEKLFF
>TRBJ2-2|-|TRBV12-3/TRBV12-4
CASTIASTGELFF
>TRBJ2-1|TRBD2|TRBV7-2
CASSQGLAFTNEQFF
>TRBJ1-2|TRBD1|TRBV6-1
CASSEGYRGGYTF
>TRBJ1-2|TRBD1|TRBV9
CASSGTGRYGYTF
>TRBJ1-5|-|TRBV28
CAACRAWGNQPQHF
>TRBJ2-3|-|TRBV12-5
CASGLVGSQGISFLAQYF
>TRBJ2-1|-|TRBV19
CASSASQRVISYNEQFF
>TRBJ1-4|TRBD1|TRBV7-9
CASSLGTVTTNEKLFF
>TRBJ2-1|-|TRBV5-5
CASSFYGDSYNEQFF
>TRBJ1-2|TRBD1|TRBV14
CASSPLRTGAYTF
>TRBJ1-1|-|TRBV19
CASSISFEAFF
>TRBJ2-1|-|TRBV10-3
CAISSVGDEQFF
>TRBJ1-2|-|TRBV19
CASSIPSSANYGYTF
>TRBJ1-6|-|TRBV2
CASIEDLSYNSPLHF
>TRBJ2-7|-|TRBV30
CAWSLGRSYEQYF
>TRBJ2-7|-|TRBV5-1
CASSISGTSEQYF
>TRBJ2-2|-|TRBV7-3
CASSLGNTGELFF
>TRBJ2-5|TRBD2|TRBV7-6
CASSLGGSGGQETQYF
>TRBJ2-6|-|TRBV5-4
CASSWGLGANVLTF
>TRBJ1-5|-|TRBV30
CAFAGDNQPQHF
>TRBJ1-1|-|TRBV5-6
CASSLVGRSTEAFF
>TRBJ1-1|-|TRBV6-2/TRBV6-3
CASSTLPYTEAFF
>TRBJ1-1|-|TRBV7-2
CASSLQLNTEAFF
>TRBJ2-7|-|TRBV7-8
CASSPGWAYEQYF